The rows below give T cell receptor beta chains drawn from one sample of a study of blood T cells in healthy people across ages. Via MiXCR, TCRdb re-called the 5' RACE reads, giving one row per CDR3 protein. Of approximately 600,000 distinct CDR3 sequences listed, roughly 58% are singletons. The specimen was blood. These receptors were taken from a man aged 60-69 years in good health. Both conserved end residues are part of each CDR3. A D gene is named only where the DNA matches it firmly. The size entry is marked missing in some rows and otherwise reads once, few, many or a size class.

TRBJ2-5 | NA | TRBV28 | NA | CASSSNVGFQETQYF | TGTGCCAGCAGTTCTAACGTGGGTTTCCAAGAGACCCAGTACTTC
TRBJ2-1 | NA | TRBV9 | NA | CASSVAPGGNEQFF | TGTGCCAGCAGCGTAGCCCCCGGGGGCAATGAGCAGTTCTTC
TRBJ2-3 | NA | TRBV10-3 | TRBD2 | CATTSGGQDTQYF | TGTGCCACCACGAGCGGGGGGCAGGATACGCAGTATTTT
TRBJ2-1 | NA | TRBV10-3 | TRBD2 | CAIKPGLAGGSSYNEQFF | TGTGCCATCAAGCCGGGACTAGCGGGGGGGAGCTCCTACAATGAGCAGTTCTTC
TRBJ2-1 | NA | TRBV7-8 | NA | CASNPGLSFYNEQFF | TGTGCCAGCAACCCGGGACTGAGCTTCTACAATGAGCAGTTCTTC
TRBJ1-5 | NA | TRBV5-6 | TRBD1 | CASSLAGQGIWHF | TGTGCCAGCAGCTTGGCGGGACAGGGGATTTGGCATTTT
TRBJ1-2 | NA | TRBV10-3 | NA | CAISEKTEIYGYTF | TGTGCCATCAGTGAGAAGACTGAGATATATGGCTACACCTTC
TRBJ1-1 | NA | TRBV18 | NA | CASSPPVGSNTEAFF | TGTGCCAGCTCACCACCCGTAGGATCGAACACTGAAGCTTTCTTT
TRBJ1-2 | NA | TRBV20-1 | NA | CSAPPWGASYGYTF | TGCAGTGCCCCACCGTGGGGGGCTTCCTATGGCTACACCTTC
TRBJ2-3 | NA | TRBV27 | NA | CASSFLDSPDTQYF | TGTGCCAGCAGTTTCCTAGACAGCCCAGATACGCAGTATTTT
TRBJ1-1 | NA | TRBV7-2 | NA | CASSRSLVEGAFF | TGTGCCAGCAGCCGAAGCCTTGTAGAAGGGGCTTTCTTT
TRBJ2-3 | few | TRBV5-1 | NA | CASRVRTDFTDTQYF | TGCGCCAGCAGAGTGAGAACGGACTTCACAGATACGCAGTATTTT
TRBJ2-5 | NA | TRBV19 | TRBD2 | CASSQTSGSLETQYF | TGTGCCAGTAGTCAGACTAGCGGCTCTTTAGAGACCCAGTACTTC
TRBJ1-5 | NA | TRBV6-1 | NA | CASSGRGRVNSNQPQHF | TGTGCCAGCAGTGGCCGGGGAAGGGTAAATAGCAATCAGCCCCAGCATTTT
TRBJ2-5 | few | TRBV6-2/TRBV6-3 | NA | CASSDGPAGTQYF | TGTGCCAGCAGCGACGGGCCTGCGGGGACCCAGTACTTC
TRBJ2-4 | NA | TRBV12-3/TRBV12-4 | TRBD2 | CASRGLGNIQYF | TGTGCCAGCAGGGGACTAGGAAACATTCAGTACTTC
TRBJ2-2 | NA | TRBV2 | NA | CASRIDGVNTGELFF | TGTGCCAGCAGGATCGACGGGGTGAACACCGGGGAGCTGTTTTTT
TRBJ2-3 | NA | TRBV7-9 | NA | CASSVSGDTQYF | TGTGCCAGCAGCGTCTCCGGGGATACGCAGTATTTT
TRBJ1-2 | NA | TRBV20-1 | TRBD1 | CSARGIRGHYGYTF | TGCAGTGCTAGGGGGATCAGGGGGCACTATGGCTACACCTTC
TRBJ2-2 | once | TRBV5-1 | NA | CASSRDPQPNTGELFF | TGCGCCAGCAGCAGGGACCCTCAGCCAAACACCGGGGAGCTGTTTTTT
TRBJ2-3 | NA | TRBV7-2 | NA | CASSFNRGGDTQYF | TGTGCCAGCAGCTTCAACAGGGGGGGGGATACGCAGTATTTT
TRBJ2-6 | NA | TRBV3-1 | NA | CASSQTVRSNVLTF | TGTGCCAGCAGCCAAACGGTACGGAGCAACGTCCTGACTTTC
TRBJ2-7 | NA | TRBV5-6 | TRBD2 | CASSASGGVTYEQYF | TGTGCCAGCAGCGCAAGCGGGGGTGTCACCTACGAGCAGTACTTC
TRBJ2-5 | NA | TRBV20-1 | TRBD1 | CSAQRTGTRETQYF | TGCAGTGCTCAAAGGACAGGGACCAGAGAGACCCAGTACTTC
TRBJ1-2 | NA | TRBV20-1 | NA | CSASLIGGRGANYGYTF | TGCAGTGCTAGTCTCATAGGGGGACGGGGGGCAAACTATGGCTACACCTTC
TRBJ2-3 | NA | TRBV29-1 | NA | CSVHGGVSTDTQYF | TGCAGCGTCCATGGTGGGGTGAGCACAGATACGCAGTATTTT
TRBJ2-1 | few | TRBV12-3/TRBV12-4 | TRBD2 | CASTHGGSGGAPKQFF | TGTGCCAGCACTCACGGGGGTAGCGGGGGGGCCCCTAAGCAGTTCTTC
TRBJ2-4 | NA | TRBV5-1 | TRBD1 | CASSSPGQGTLGWGNIQYF | TGCGCCAGCAGCTCCCCGGGACAGGGGACTCTCGGGTGGGGAAACATTCAGTACTTC
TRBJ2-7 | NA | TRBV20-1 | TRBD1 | CSARLDRDEQYF | TGCAGTGCTAGATTGGACAGGGACGAGCAGTACTTC
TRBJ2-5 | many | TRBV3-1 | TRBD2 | CASSQDHAGRAQYF | TGTGCCAGCAGCCAAGATCATGCAGGGAGGGCCCAGTACTTC
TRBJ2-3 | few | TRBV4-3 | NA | CASSQGTVRGDTQYF | TGCGCCAGCAGCCAAGGGACGGTTCGAGGAGATACGCAGTATTTT
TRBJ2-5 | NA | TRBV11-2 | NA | CASSLDPGLETQYF | TGTGCCAGCAGCTTAGATCCGGGCCTGGAGACCCAGTACTTC
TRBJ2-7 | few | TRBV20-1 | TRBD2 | CSASVAGGLFYEQYF | TGCAGTGCTAGTGTAGCGGGGGGGCTCTTCTACGAGCAGTACTTC
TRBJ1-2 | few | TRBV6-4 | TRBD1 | CASRTDREGYGYTF | TGTGCCAGCAGGACGGACAGGGAAGGGTATGGCTACACCTTC
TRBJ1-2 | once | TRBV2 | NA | CASSEPPSDGYTF | TGTGCCAGCAGCGAACCTCCCAGTGATGGCTACACCTTC
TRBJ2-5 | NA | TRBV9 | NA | CASSDEGYLETQYF | TGTGCCAGCAGCGACGAGGGCTATTTGGAGACCCAGTACTTC
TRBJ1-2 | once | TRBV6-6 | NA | CASSSSGAILSYGYTF | TGTGCCAGCAGCTCCTCCGGGGCCATCCTTTCCTATGGCTACACCTTC
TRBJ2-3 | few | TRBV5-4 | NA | CASRRREDTDTQYF | TGTGCCAGCAGGAGGCGGGAAGACACAGATACGCAGTATTTT